The 32 T cell receptor beta chains below all came from one sample that was sequenced in a study of patients and donors after allogeneic stem cell transplantation. TCRdb redid the calling of the RT-PCR reads with MiXCR, one entry per CDR3 protein. Seen here are 100,000 to 120,000 distinct CDR3 sequences, 35% observed once, and the top ten hold around 25%. Sequenced input: blood, either unsorted or a sorted T cell fraction (not recorded which). The receptor set was obtained from a human donor who was either an allogeneic HSCT recipient or a stem cell or donor lymphocyte infusion donor (not recorded which). It is not recorded whose cells these are; they may come from a transplant donor.

The chain is built from TRBV9 and TRBJ1-3; D is unclear. V was shortened by 0 bases and J by 4 bases, with 11 bases between the two germline ends. Germline lookup yields CDR1 SGDLS and CDR2 YYNGEE. The CDR3 has 15 amino acids. The CDR3 loop is CASSVGGLAGNTIYF. The CDR3 DNA reads TGTGCCAGCAGCGTAGGCGGCCTGGCGGGAAACACCATATATTTT.

The rearrangement links TRBV20-1 to TRBJ1-1, with TRBD1 matching over 8 bases. V lost 0 bases and J lost 5; bases outside the gene matches: 8. The germline gives CDR1 DFQATT, CDR2 SNEGSKA (reference sequence). This CDR3 spans 15 amino acids. Here the CDR3 reads CSARDPRTGWTEAFF. CDR3 bases: TGCAGTGCTAGAGATCCCAGGACAGGGTGGACTGAAGCTTTCTTT.

The chain couples TRBV7-8 to TRBJ2-5, with D perhaps given as TRBD1 or TRBD2 (6 bases each). The V end was cut by 5 bases, the J end by 5 bases, with 15 bases between. CDR1 SGHVS and CDR2 FQNEAQ come from the germline V gene. CDR3 size: 14 residues. DNA of the CDR3: TGTGCCAGCAGCCCCCAGACTAGGGGGGAGACCCAGTACTTC. Translation gives CASSPQTRGETQYF.

This clonotype was seen a handful of times. The genes are TRBV6-2 or TRBV6-3 and TRBJ1-5, with D perhaps TRBD1 (5 bases). The CDR3 has 14 residues. Looked up from germline, CDR1 is MNHEY and CDR2 is SVGEGT. Trimming stripped 8 bases from V and 3 bases from J, with 14 bases between. CDR3: CASALDSTNQPQHF. The CDR3 DNA reads as TGTGCCAGCGCTCTCGACAGTACCAATCAGCCCCAGCATTTT.

The chain is built from TRBV4-3 and TRBJ2-3; 7 bases agree with TRBD2. The CDR3 runs 15 residues. The V gene end was trimmed by 0 bases and the J gene end by 6 bases; junction bases not matched to a gene: 6. The V gene's germline CDR1 is LGHNA and CDR2 YSLEER. The CDR3 DNA follows: TGCGCCAGCAGCCAAGAAGGCGGGAGAACCGATACGCAGTATTTT. As protein: CASSQEGGRTDTQYF.

The chain has TRBV30 and TRBJ2-2; TRBD1 matches 9 bases. The CDR3 spans 15 residues. Germline CDR1 reads GTSNPN; CDR2 reads SVGIG (reference sequence). With V trimmed by 3 bases and J by 9 bases, 11 bases remained unmatched. CDR3 coding DNA: TGTGCCTGGAGGACGGGCGGGACAGGGAACCGGGAGCTGTTTTTT. Protein product: CAWRTGGTGNRELFF.

The rearrangement uses TRBV6-1 and TRBJ1-1; 8 nucleotides align to TRBD1. The CDR3 sequence is 16 residues long. CDR1 is MNHNS and CDR2 is SASEGT in the germline V gene. Trimming took 1 base from V and 4 from J; bases not matched to a gene: 8. The DNA of the CDR3 is TGTGCCAGCAGTGAAGGATGGTGGACAGGGCTCACTGAAGCTTTCTTT. Amino acids: CASSEGWWTGLTEAFF.

The chain combines TRBV24-1 with TRBJ2-5; 7 nucleotides align to TRBD1. Germline CDR1 and CDR2: KGHDR and SFDVKD. The CDR3 is made up of 16 amino acids. J lost 0 bases, V lost 3 bases, and 6 bases had no gene match. CDR3 bases: TGTGCCACCAGTGATAAGTCAGGGGGAAACCAAGAGACCCAGTACTTC. Its translation is CATSDKSGGNQETQYF.

The V call is TRBV5-1, the J call TRBJ2-7; D is possibly TRBD2 (6 bases). The CDR3 spans 14 residues. The germline V and J ends were trimmed by 4 bases and 3 bases, with 14 bases remaining between them. Germline CDR1 is SGHRS and CDR2 is YFSETQ. CDR3 loop: CASSPEGRFYEQYF. The DNA of the CDR3 is TGCGCCAGCAGCCCGGAGGGCAGATTCTACGAGCAGTACTTC.

The J gene is TRBJ2-3, the V gene TRBV4-2; no clear D. CDR3 size: 13 residues. The V end was cut by 8 bases, the J end by 1 base, with 10 bases between. CDR1 and CDR2 (germline): LGHNA, YNFKEQ. The CDR3 DNA reads as TGTGCCAGCGCTCCAGGCGGCACAGATACGCAGTATTTT. Its translation: CASAPGGTDTQYF.

The chain employs TRBV20-1 and TRBJ2-7, with TRBD2 as a possible D gene (6 bases). Germline V gene lookup returns CDR1 DFQATT and CDR2 SNEGSKA (reference sequence). V shed 6 bases and J shed 2 bases, with 11 bases lying between them. CDR3 size: 12 residues. The CDR3 reads CSASPSAYEQYF. In DNA form, the CDR3 reads TGCAGTGCAAGCCCTAGCGCCTACGAGCAGTACTTC.

The rearrangement uses TRBV5-1 and TRBJ2-1; 15 bases map to TRBD2. The ends lost 0 bases at V and 8 bases at J; junction bases unmatched: 3. The CDR3 extends over 16 amino acids. Germline V gene sequence: CDR1 SGHRS, CDR2 YFSETQ. The CDR3 sequence is CASSLGTSGRGYEQFF. As DNA, the CDR3 is TGCGCCAGCAGCTTGGGGACTAGCGGGAGGGGCTATGAGCAGTTCTTC.

There are a few counts of this clonotype. The chain has TRBV6-6 and TRBJ2-4; tentative D call: TRBD2 (6 bases). Between the trimmed V and J ends, which lost 8 bases and 5 bases, there was a span of 10 bases. Germline CDR1 MNHNY, CDR2 SVGAGI (reference sequence). The CDR3 contains 12 residues. The CDR3 region is CASHGGQNIQYF. The CDR3 coding sequence is TGTGCCAGCCACGGGGGTCAAAACATTCAGTACTTC.

The J gene is TRBJ2-1, the V gene TRBV20-1; 9 bases are shared with TRBD2. The CDR3 spans 14 residues. Germline CDR1 and CDR2: DFQATT and SNEGSKA (reference sequence). With V trimmed by 3 bases and J by 5 bases, 5 bases remained unmatched. The CDR3 sequence: CSASSGSRNNEQFF. CDR3 sequence (DNA): TGCAGTGCTAGTAGCGGGAGTCGGAACAATGAGCAGTTCTTC.

The chain uses TRBV5-1 and TRBJ1-2, with D maybe TRBD1 (6 bases). This CDR3 has 16 residues. Germline-derived CDR1 and CDR2 are SGHRS and YFSETQ. V was pared by 0 bases and J by 5 bases, with 17 bases between. CDR3 in amino acids: CASSLAAGHHIYGYTF. The CDR3 DNA is TGCGCCAGCAGCTTGGCCGCGGGACATCACATATATGGCTACACCTTC.

The rearrangement links TRBV6-5 to TRBJ1-2; TRBD1 matches at 7 bases. J gave up 7 bases and V 5 bases, and 7 bases lay outside the gene matches. This CDR3 comprises 13 residues. Germline assignment: CDR1 MNHEY and CDR2 SVGAGI. CDR3 in DNA: TGTGCCAGCAGTACAGGGGAGCCTACTGGCTACACCTTC. Residues: CASSTGEPTGYTF.

The chain joins TRBV12-3 or TRBV12-4 to TRBJ1-3; no reliable D call. CDR3 size: 16 residues. The V and J ends lost 7 bases and 0 bases respectively, with 16 bases between them. The CDR3 nucleotides read TGTGCCAGCACCCCTCCCGGACGGTACTCTGGAAACACCATATATTTT. This translates into CASTPPGRYSGNTIYF.

This clonotype was seen only a few times. This chain joins TRBV7-6 and TRBJ2-3, with 7 bases fitting TRBD2. CDR3 length: 16 amino acids. V was pared by 5 bases and J by 5 bases, with 13 bases of the junction left unmatched. CDR1 is SGHVS and CDR2 is FNYEAQ in the germline V gene. DNA for the CDR3: TGTGCCAGCAGCGGGAATTTGGGGGAGGGGATAGATACGCAGTATTTT. It codes for CASSGNLGEGIDTQYF.

The rearrangement joins TRBV5-1 to TRBJ2-1; D unresolved. The germline V and J ends were trimmed by 1 base and 2 bases, with 7 bases remaining between them. This CDR3 has 14 residues. CDR1 is SGHRS, CDR2 YFSETQ, per germline. This CDR3 is CASSLIPTYNEQFF. CDR3 DNA: TGCGCCAGCAGCTTGATACCAACCTACAATGAGCAGTTCTTC.

V usage is TRBV12-3 or TRBV12-4 and J usage is TRBJ2-5; D call uncertain. The V gene lost 5 bases and the J gene lost 0 bases, with 10 bases spanning the gap. The CDR3 loop spans 14 amino acids. The CDR3 sequence is CASSLRPYQETQYF. The CDR3 DNA reads TGTGCCAGCAGTCTGCGACCGTACCAAGAGACCCAGTACTTC.

V is TRBV2 and J is TRBJ1-2; no reliable D call. This CDR3 has 12 amino acids. V lost 8 bases to trimming and J lost 4 bases, with 11 bases between them. The germline V gene has CDR1 SNHLY and CDR2 FYNNEI. CDR3 protein: CASAQAFYGYTF. The CDR3 DNA sequence: TGTGCCAGCGCCCAGGCGTTCTATGGCTACACCTTC. Combining the CDR3 with reference TRBV2 and TRBJ1-2 gives the whole variable domain EPEVTQTPSHQVTQMGQEVILRCVPISNHLYFYWYRQILGQKVEFLVSFYNNEISEKSEIFDDQFSVERPDGSNFTLKIRSTKLEDSAMYFCASAQAFYGYTFGSGTRLTVV.

The rearrangement joins TRBV7-9 to TRBJ1-2; 9 nucleotides agree with TRBD1. Germline trimming cut 3 bases from V and 8 bases from J; bases unmatched to any gene: 4. The CDR3 length is 13 residues. CDR1 and CDR2 (germline): SEHNR, FQNEAQ (reference sequence). CDR3 DNA sequence: TGTGCCAGCAGCTTGGGACAGGGCCCAGGCTACACCTTC. Residues: CASSLGQGPGYTF.

This clonotype was detected ten times or more. CDR3 sequence (DNA): TGCGCCAGCAGCTTGACGGCAACTAATGAAAAACTGTTTTTT. Its protein is CASSLTATNEKLFF. This chain uses TRBV5-1 with TRBJ1-4; D not certain. Trimming pared 1 base from V and 0 bases from J, leaving 4 bases between. CDR3 size: 14 residues. Germline values: CDR1 SGHRS, CDR2 YFSETQ.

The genes are TRBV7-9 and TRBJ2-5; tentatively, D is TRBD1 (5 bases). Germline loops: CDR1 SEHNR, CDR2 FQNEAQ (reference sequence). This CDR3 has 14 residues. V was shortened by 2 bases and J by 4 bases, with 11 bases between the two germline ends. This chain's CDR3 is CASSLTQGGETQYF. The CDR3 DNA is TGTGCCAGCAGCTTAACCCAGGGCGGAGAGACCCAGTACTTC. Full variable domain (remainder filled in from reference TRBV7-9 and TRBJ2-5): DTGVSQNPRHKITKRGQNVTFRCDPISEHNRLYWYRQTLGQGPEFLTYFQNEAQLEKSRLLSDRFSAERPKGSFSTLEIQRTEQGDSAMYLCASSLTQGGETQYFGPGTRLLVL.

This chain uses TRBV12-3 or TRBV12-4 with TRBJ2-1; the D is unclear. This CDR3 is built from 16 residues. V lost 5 bases to trimming and J lost 4 bases, with 18 bases between them. CDR3 bases: TGTGCCAGCAGTCTCCACAGCCCCGGGCCTTACAATGAGCAGTTCTTC. Its protein is CASSLHSPGPYNEQFF.

This chain joins TRBV20-1 and TRBJ2-1; D call uncertain. The CDR3 runs to 11 residues. V was pared by 5 bases and J by 11 bases, with 13 bases between. Germline V gene lookup returns CDR1 DFQATT and CDR2 SNEGSKA (reference sequence). CDR3 in amino acids: CSAGPQVKQFF. The CDR3 bases are TGCAGTGCTGGCCCTCAGGTTAAGCAGTTCTTC.

Only a few counts were recorded for this clonotype. V is TRBV12-3 or TRBV12-4 and J is TRBJ1-5; D possibly corresponds to TRBD1 (6 bases). Trimming took off 5 bases at V and 0 bases at J, with 14 bases between the two ends. This CDR3 region has 16 residues. The CDR3 here is CASSIKTGYSNQPQHF. In DNA, the CDR3 is TGTGCCAGCAGTATCAAGACAGGCTATAGCAATCAGCCCCAGCATTTT.

The chain carries TRBV5-1 and TRBJ2-3, with 7 bases aligning to TRBD1. The germline V gene has CDR1 SGHRS and CDR2 YFSETQ. V gave up 4 bases and J gave up 2 bases; unmatched junction bases: 7. CDR3 length equals 15 residues. CDR3 in amino acids: CASSTGTDNTDTQYF. The CDR3 DNA is TGCGCCAGCAGCACCGGGACAGACAACACAGATACGCAGTATTTT.

The rearrangement joins TRBV18 to TRBJ2-5, with TRBD2 matching over 13 bases. CDR3 size: 16 residues. Germline V gene data show CDR1 as KGHSH and CDR2 as LQKENI. V lost 1 base and J lost 3; bases outside the gene matches: 2. CDR3 amino acids: CASSPLGLAGKETQYF. CDR3 coding DNA: TGTGCCAGCTCACCACTGGGACTAGCGGGGAAAGAGACCCAGTACTTC.

V is TRBV14 and J is TRBJ2-2; D gene unclear. The CDR3 spans 14 residues. Trimming pared 1 base from V and 0 bases from J, leaving 3 bases between. Germline loops: CDR1 SGHDN, CDR2 FVKESK. This CDR3 is CASSQAANTGELFF. The CDR3 coding sequence is TGTGCCAGCAGCCAAGCAGCGAACACCGGGGAGCTGTTTTTT.

This clonotype was counted only a few times. V usage is TRBV6-5 and J usage is TRBJ2-7, with D possibly called TRBD1 or TRBD2 (5 bases each). Germline CDR1 is MNHEY and CDR2 is SVGAGI. With 2 bases removed from V and 2 bases from J, the gap between germline ends came to 7 bases. The CDR3 sequence is 13 residues long. The CDR3 coding sequence is TGTGCCAGCAGTTACAGGGGAGCCTACGAGCAGTACTTC. It translates to CASSYRGAYEQYF.

This clonotype showed up just a few times. This chain joins TRBV11-2 and TRBJ2-1; the match to TRBD2 covers 9 bases. The length of the CDR3 is 16 residues. V dropped 5 bases and J dropped 7; count of bases not matched to a gene: 12. Germline V CDR1 and CDR2: SGHAT, FQNNGV. CDR3 residues: CASSPEFGTSYNEQFF. CDR3 sequence (DNA): TGTGCCAGCAGCCCGGAGTTTGGGACTAGCTATAATGAGCAGTTCTTC.